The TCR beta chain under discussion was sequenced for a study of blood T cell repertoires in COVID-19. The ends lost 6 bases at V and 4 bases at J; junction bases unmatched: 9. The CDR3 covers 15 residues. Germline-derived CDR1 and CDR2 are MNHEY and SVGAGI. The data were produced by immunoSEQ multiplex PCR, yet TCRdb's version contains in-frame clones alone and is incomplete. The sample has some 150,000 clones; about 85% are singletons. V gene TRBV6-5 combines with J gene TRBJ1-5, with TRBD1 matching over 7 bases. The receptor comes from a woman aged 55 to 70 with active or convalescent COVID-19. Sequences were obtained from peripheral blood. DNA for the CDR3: TGTGCCAGCAGGGACAGGATGTTATCGAATCAGCCCCAGCATTTT. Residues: CASRDRMLSNQPQHF.